The following is a TCR beta chain sequence with its context. The data derive from a study of follicular helper T cells after annual influenza vaccination. Time point in this sample: 2014-2015 season, pre-vaccination. Each time point used about 35 to 100 mL of blood. CDR3 length: 14 residues. Germline V gives CDR1 LNHDA, CDR2 SQIVND (reference sequence). Between the trimmed V and J ends, which lost 6 bases and 4 bases, there was a span of 13 bases. TCRdb keeps only in-frame clones here, not all; method: immunoSEQ multiplex PCR. Of roughly 27,000 clones listed, roughly 80% are singletons. Sequences were derived from CXCR5+ CD38- circulating T follicular helper cells from blood, sampled on the day of influenza vaccination. Regarding subset: circulating Tfh, non-naive CD4+CXCR5+PD-1+ (ICOS+CD38+ or ICOS-CD38-). This TCR was sampled from an adult who received the influenza vaccine. This sequence joins TRBV19 and TRBJ1-5, with D unclear. The DNA of the CDR3 is TGTGCCAGTAGAAGAGGAGACCGAAATCAGCCCCAGCATTTT. Protein product: CASRRGDRNQPQHF.